One and the same sample provided the 24 T cell receptor beta chains below, sequenced in a study of blood T cell repertoires in COVID-19. The table came from immunoSEQ multiplex PCR; TCRdb's copy has only in-frame clones and leaves some out. The data contain approximately 90,000 clones, around 75% of them singletons. The source material was peripheral blood. Receptors originate from a man in his 70s with COVID-19, enrolled during active disease.

This clone was observed a handful of times. The rearrangement uses TRBV28 and TRBJ1-6; 7 bases fit TRBD1. The V gene end was trimmed by 6 bases and the J gene end by 0 bases; junction bases not matched to a gene: 11. Germline CDR1 reads MDHEN; CDR2 reads SYDVKM. The CDR3 consists of 18 residues. CDR3 residues: CASRRQTGRSSYNSPLHF. CDR3 DNA: TGTGCCAGCAGACGTCAGACAGGGAGAAGCTCCTATAATTCACCCCTCCACTTT.

The rearrangement uses TRBV7-9 and TRBJ1-2, with D perhaps TRBD1 (5 bases). The CDR3 extends over 14 amino acids. CDR1 and CDR2 (germline): SEHNR, FQNEAQ (reference sequence). V lost 7 bases to trimming and J lost 3 bases, with 15 bases between them. CDR3 sequence (DNA): TGTGCCAGCACCACGTCGGGGGGAGACTATGGCTACACCTTC. Translating it yields CASTTSGGDYGYTF.

The rearrangement links TRBV3-1 (or the pseudogene TRBV3-2) to TRBJ1-5; 7 nucleotides match TRBD1. From germline, CDR1 is LGHDT and CDR2 YNNKEL (reference sequence). The ends lost 1 base at V and 5 bases at J; junction bases unmatched: 8. This CDR3 is 16 amino acids long. Here the CDR3 reads CASSQGGTAHDQPQHF. CDR3 nucleotide sequence: TGTGCCAGCAGCCAAGGAGGGACAGCCCATGATCAGCCCCAGCATTTT.

This clone appeared a few times. The chain recombines TRBV7-2 with TRBJ1-5; 7 bases are shared with TRBD1. V was clipped by 5 bases and J by 6 bases; unmatched bases: 7. This CDR3 has 14 residues. Germline CDR1 is SGHTA and CDR2 is FQGNSA. CDR3 region: CASSPRQGGQPQHF. The DNA for the CDR3 is TGTGCCAGCAGCCCTAGACAGGGCGGTCAGCCCCAGCATTTT.

This clone was seen a few times. No DNA is shown, since the ends of the CDR3 on it are uncertain; the CDR3 is the one TCRdb lists. The chain recombines TRBV6-5 with TRBJ1-2. Germline lookup yields CDR1 MNHEY and CDR2 SVGAGI. The CDR3 is 11 residues long, ends included. This CDR3 reads CASSTSDGYTF.

This clone was detected a few times. The chain recombines TRBV7-2 with TRBJ2-5, with D perhaps TRBD2 (5 bases). The germline CDR1 and CDR2 sequences are SGHTA and FQGNSA. This CDR3 is built from 13 residues. Trimming left V 3 bases short and J 5 bases short, with 10 bases between. The chain's CDR3 is CASSFGVGETQYF. In nucleotides, the CDR3 is TGTGCCAGCAGCTTCGGGGTCGGGGAGACCCAGTACTTC.

This chain joins TRBV9 and TRBJ2-3; 10 bases agree with TRBD2. Germline-derived CDR1 and CDR2 are SGDLS and YYNGEE. With 4 bases clipped from V and 1 base from J, the junction kept 6 bases outside the gene matches. The CDR3 loop spans 16 amino acids. CDR3 DNA sequence: TGTGCCAGCAGCATATCTAGCGGGAGAGGCACAGATACGCAGTATTTT. Its protein product is CASSISSGRGTDTQYF.

V and J are TRBV29-1 and TRBJ1-2; TRBD1 matches at 10 bases. Trimming at V came to 3 bases and at J to 3 bases, leaving 16 bases not matched to a gene. CDR1 and CDR2 (germline): SQVTM, ANQGSEA. This CDR3 spans 18 amino acids. The CDR3 region has the DNA TGCAGCGTTGATACCCGGGACAGGGGTTCGGGGCCTTACTATGGCTACACCTTC. It encodes CSVDTRDRGSGPYYGYTF.

This clone was counted only a few times. This CDR3 reads CASSTPGQGNEAFF. As DNA, the CDR3 is TGTGCCAGCAGCACACCTGGACAGGGGAATGAAGCTTTCTTT. V and J are TRBV21-1 and TRBJ1-1; the table's D call of TRBD1 was not tested on the DNA. TRBV21-1 constitutes a pseudogene. This CDR3 has 14 amino acids.

This clone is a singleton in its sample. The genes are TRBV2 and TRBJ1-3, with D perhaps matching TRBD1 (6 bases). The length of the CDR3 is 16 residues. The germline V and J ends were trimmed by 3 bases and 0 bases, with 12 bases remaining between them. Germline lookup yields CDR1 SNHLY and CDR2 FYNNEI. The CDR3 region has the DNA TGTGCCAGCAGTGAGCAGGGGAAGAGCTCTGGAAACACCATATATTTT. Its protein product is CASSEQGKSSGNTIYF.

In this sample, this clone turned up a few times. V gene TRBV7-2 combines with J gene TRBJ2-3; 7 nucleotides match TRBD2. V was clipped by 6 bases and J by 2 bases; unmatched bases: 8. CDR1 SGHTA and CDR2 FQGNSA come from the germline V gene. The CDR3 is made up of 15 amino acids. This CDR3 is CASRPTGGITDTQYF. CDR3 nucleotide sequence: TGTGCCAGCAGACCTACGGGAGGTATCACAGATACGCAGTATTTT.

This chain links TRBV5-1 with TRBJ2-7; 7 bases agree with TRBD1. Germline V gene data show CDR1 as SGHRS and CDR2 as YFSETQ. There are 15 residues in the CDR3. J was trimmed by 1 base and V by 5 bases; bases with no gene match: 9. CDR3 sequence reads: CASRPPPGQSYEQYF. The DNA for the CDR3 is TGCGCCAGCAGGCCCCCTCCGGGACAGTCCTACGAGCAGTACTTC.

The chain recombines TRBV10-1 with TRBJ2-1, with TRBD1 matching over 10 bases. Germline V gene lookup returns CDR1 WNHNN and CDR2 SYGVQD (reference sequence). This CDR3 contains 13 residues. With V trimmed by 3 bases and J by 8 bases, 1 base remained unmatched. CDR3 in DNA: TGCGCCAGCAGTGACGGACAGGGGGATGAGCAGTTCTTC. Amino acid sequence: CASSDGQGDEQFF.

This clone appeared a few times. The rearrangement uses TRBV19 and TRBJ1-2, with 9 positions matching TRBD1. Germline CDR1 reads LNHDA; CDR2 reads SQIVND (reference sequence). With 9 bases clipped from V and 4 bases from J, the junction kept 18 bases outside the gene matches. This CDR3 comprises 17 residues. The CDR3: CASHTSPFSDRGYGYTF. CDR3 bases: TGTGCCAGCCACACCTCCCCCTTTTCGGACAGGGGCTATGGCTACACCTTC.

This chain links TRBV27 with TRBJ1-2; D perhaps matches TRBD1 (6 bases). Deletions cut 2 bases from V and 0 bases from J, with 25 bases between. CDR3 size: 20 residues. The germline V gene has CDR1 MNHEY and CDR2 SMNVEV (reference sequence). DNA of the CDR3: TGTGCCAGCAGTTTAAAGAGACCCCCAGGGACACCGGATACTAACTATGGCTACACCTTC. Translating gives CASSLKRPPGTPDTNYGYTF.

V gene TRBV15 combines with J gene TRBJ1-2; TRBD1 aligns across 11 bases. This CDR3 has 15 residues. CDR1 LNHNV and CDR2 YYDKDF come from the germline V gene (reference sequence). With 0 bases clipped from V and 4 bases from J, the junction kept 1 base outside the gene matches. CDR3 sequence reads: CATSREGQGVYGYTF. For the CDR3, the DNA is TGTGCCACCAGCAGAGAGGGACAGGGGGTCTATGGCTACACCTTC.

The chain is built from TRBV11-3 and TRBJ2-3; TRBD2 agrees at 11 bases. The CDR3 totals 17 residues. Trimming took 4 bases from V and 6 from J; bases not matched to a gene: 12. In germline, CDR1 is SGHNT, CDR2 YENEEA. The CDR3 loop is CASSSGQRLAGGDTQYF. CDR3 sequence (DNA): TGTGCCAGCAGCTCCGGACAACGCCTAGCGGGGGGTGATACGCAGTATTTT.

This rearrangement joins TRBV7-2 to TRBJ1-1; 9 positions match TRBD1. Germline V gene data show CDR1 as SGHTA and CDR2 as FQGNSA. This CDR3 is 13 amino acids long. Trimming at V came to 5 bases and at J to 11 bases, leaving 9 bases not matched to a gene. CDR3 bases: TGTGCCAGCAGCATCAACAGGGGGCGCACGGCTTTCTTT. Translated, it gives CASSINRGRTAFF.

V gene TRBV18 combines with J gene TRBJ2-1; 7 nucleotides agree with TRBD1. Germline assignment: CDR1 KGHSH and CDR2 LQKENI. With V trimmed by 4 bases and J by 5 bases, 5 bases remained unmatched. The CDR3 is 14 residues long. CDR3 residues: CASSRGQVDNEQFF. CDR3 nucleotide sequence: TGTGCCAGCTCACGAGGACAGGTTGACAATGAGCAGTTCTTC.

This sequence joins TRBV4-2 and TRBJ2-1, with D possibly matching TRBD1 (7 bases). Trimming removed 3 bases from V and 7 bases from J, with 19 bases in between. Germline V gives CDR1 LGHNA, CDR2 YNFKEQ. The CDR3 is 16 amino acids. For the CDR3, the DNA is TGTGCCAGCAGCCAGGACTATCCGGGACAGCAAAATGAGCAGTTCTTC. Protein: CASSQDYPGQQNEQFF.

The rearrangement uses TRBV20-1 and TRBJ2-7; D not resolved. V was pared by 3 bases and J by 0 bases, with 12 bases between. CDR3 length: 14 amino acids. CDR1 DFQATT and CDR2 SNEGSKA come from the germline V gene (reference sequence). CDR3 in amino acids: CSASFGSSSYEQYF. The CDR3 nucleotides are TGCAGTGCTAGTTTCGGGTCCAGCTCCTACGAGCAGTACTTC.

Only a few counts were recorded for this clone. The chain carries TRBV24-1 and TRBJ2-1, with D possibly matching TRBD1 (5 bases). The CDR3 has 16 amino acids. The V end was cut by 4 bases, the J end by 0 bases, with 12 bases between. The germline V gene has CDR1 KGHDR and CDR2 SFDVKD. Written as DNA, the CDR3 is TGTGCCACCAGTGACCCGGACACAGGCTCCTACAATGAGCAGTTCTTC. Encoded protein: CATSDPDTGSYNEQFF.

The V call is TRBV6-2 or TRBV6-3, the J call TRBJ2-5; 7 bases agree with TRBD2. The CDR3 consists of 15 residues. The germline V gene has CDR1 MNHEY and CDR2 SVGEGT. J gave up 0 bases and V 4 bases, and 5 bases lay outside the gene matches. This CDR3 reads CASSSVGGYQETQYF. CDR3 nucleotides: TGTGCCAGCAGTTCCGTGGGAGGGTACCAAGAGACCCAGTACTTC.

CDR3 sequence reads: CASSFGGLGEQYF. DNA for the CDR3: TGTGCCAGCAGCTTCGGTGGCCTAGGCGAGCAGTACTTC. This rearrangement joins TRBV6-2 or TRBV6-3 to TRBJ2-7; D is unclear. In germline, CDR1 is MNHEY, CDR2 SVGEGT. The CDR3 runs to 13 residues. The V end was cut by 6 bases, the J end by 6 bases, with 15 bases between.